Presented here are 10 T cell receptor beta chains from one specimen sequenced in a study of blood T cell repertoires in COVID-19. The assay was immunoSEQ multiplex PCR, and TCRdb's table has in-frame clones only and misses some. Among hundreds of thousands of clones listed, roughly 91% were seen once. The specimen was peripheral blood. All receptors derive from a woman aged 25 to 39 with acute or convalescent COVID-19.

V is TRBV28 and J is TRBJ1-1, with TRBD1 matching 7 bases. The length of the CDR3 is 17 residues. Germline values: CDR1 MDHEN, CDR2 SYDVKM. The V and J ends lost 4 bases and 0 bases, in that order; junction bases with no gene match: 11. The DNA of the CDR3 is TGTGCCAGCAGTTCCACCCTAAACAGGGGACTGAACACTGAAGCTTTCTTT. It is translated as CASSSTLNRGLNTEAFF.

The rearrangement joins TRBV10-3 to TRBJ1-2, with D maybe TRBD1 (5 bases). The CDR3 has 13 residues. Trimming stripped 4 bases from V and 5 bases from J, with 11 bases between. CDR1 ENHRY and CDR2 SYGVKD come from the germline V gene. CDR3 nucleotide sequence: TGTGCCATCAGTGCATCAGGGCAGTATGGCTACACCTTC. Translated, it gives CAISASGQYGYTF.

The rearrangement joins TRBV2 to TRBJ1-1; 8 bases fit TRBD1. Germline-derived CDR1 and CDR2 are SNHLY and FYNNEI. The ends lost 4 bases at V and 9 bases at J; junction bases unmatched: 7. The CDR3 is 13 amino acids. In DNA, the CDR3 is TGTGCCAGCAGTGCAAGGACAGGGCGCAAAGCTTTCTTT. Residues: CASSARTGRKAFF.

The chain joins TRBV5-1 to TRBJ2-7; TRBD1 is a possible D gene (6 bases). Trimming took 4 bases from V and 6 from J, leaving 14 bases between them. Germline CDR1 and CDR2: SGHRS and YFSETQ. CDR3 length equals 13 residues. The CDR3 here is CASSILDRSEQYF. As DNA, the CDR3 is TGCGCCAGCAGCATCCTTGACAGGTCCGAGCAGTACTTC.

This clone was seen only a few times. This chain joins TRBV30 and TRBJ1-6, with D hard to call. Germline V gene sequence: CDR1 GTSNPN, CDR2 SVGIG (reference sequence). V shed 4 bases and J shed 7 bases, with 23 bases lying between them. The CDR3 sequence is 17 residues long. The CDR3 region has the DNA TGTGCCTGGAACTCGATCAGGAACTTTCGGAGGAATTCACCCCTCCACTTT. As protein: CAWNSIRNFRRNSPLHF.

The J gene is TRBJ2-1, the V gene TRBV7-9; TRBD2 matches 9 bases. This CDR3 region has 15 residues. Trimming took 5 bases from V and 5 from J; bases not matched to a gene: 7. The germline V gene encodes CDR1 SEHNR and CDR2 FQNEAQ (reference sequence). The CDR3 DNA follows: TGTGCCAGCAGCCCGATAGCGGGGGTTAACAATGAGCAGTTCTTC. Encoded protein: CASSPIAGVNNEQFF.

This chain uses TRBV5-4 with TRBJ2-2; 8 nucleotides match TRBD2. CDR3 length: 16 residues. After removal of 0 bases from V and 4 bases from J, the junction contained 5 bases not matched to a gene. CDR1 is SGHNT, CDR2 YYREEE, per germline (reference sequence). DNA of the CDR3: TGTGCCAGCAGCTTGGGAGGCCGGGGGGGCACCGGGGAGCTGTTTTTT. Protein sequence: CASSLGGRGGTGELFF. Supplemented by reference TRBV5-4 and TRBJ2-2, the full variable domain reads ETGVTQSPTHLIKTRGQQVTLRCSSQSGHNTVSWYQQALGQGPQFIFQYYREEENGRGNFPPRFSGLQFPNYSSELNVNALELDDSALYLCASSLGGRGGTGELFFGEGSRLTVL.

The chain uses TRBV30 and TRBJ1-1; tentative D call: TRBD1 (6 bases). Germline CDR1 GTSNPN, CDR2 SVGIG (reference sequence). This CDR3 spans 14 amino acids. V was cut by 0 bases and J by 7 bases, with 15 bases left in between. The CDR3 protein is CAWSVRRGYVEAFF. CDR3 coding DNA: TGTGCCTGGAGTGTACGTAGGGGGTATGTTGAAGCTTTCTTT.

The rearrangement links TRBV29-1 to TRBJ1-2, with a weak D call TRBD1 (5 bases). V was clipped by 6 bases and J by 7 bases, with 15 bases between them. Germline-derived CDR1 and CDR2 are SQVTM and ANQGSEA. This CDR3 contains 12 residues. The CDR3 is CSVRGLISGYTF. CDR3 in DNA: TGCAGCGTAAGGGGTTTAATCAGTGGCTACACCTTC.

This chain connects TRBV11-1 to TRBJ2-3; D perhaps matches TRBD2 (5 bases). The CDR3 covers 16 residues. CDR1 is SGHAT and CDR2 is FQDESV in the germline V gene (reference sequence). V was cut by 4 bases and J by 9 bases, with 23 bases left in between. The CDR3 coding sequence is TGTGCCAGCAGCTCGATACTGGCTTCCGACTACATGACGCAGTATTTT. It encodes CASSSILASDYMTQYF. Full variable domain (remainder filled in from reference TRBV11-1 and TRBJ2-3): EAEVAQSPRYKITEKSQAVAFWCDPISGHATLYWYRQILGQGPELLVQFQDESVVDDSQLPKDRFSAERLKGVDSTLKIQPAELGDSAMYLCASSSILASDYMTQYFGPGTRLTVL.